One and the same sample provided the 29 T cell receptor beta chains below, sequenced in a study of siplizumab effects on memory and regulatory T cells. Some clones are missing from TCRdb's copy, which holds only in-frame ones; the method was immunoSEQ multiplex PCR. The profile shows about 100,000 clones, 94% of them singletons. Sample: non-Treg CD4+ T cells sorted from blood. The receptors were sampled from a human donor in good health.

The J gene is TRBJ2-7, the V gene TRBV9, with TRBD2 identical over 7 bases. From germline, CDR1 is SGDLS and CDR2 YYNGEE. Trimming at V came to 2 bases and at J to 5 bases, leaving 4 bases not matched to a gene. This CDR3 has 13 amino acids. CDR3 coding DNA: TGTGCCAGCAGCGTTGCGGGAGTCAACGAGCAGTACTTC. Amino acids: CASSVAGVNEQYF. The variable domain in full, completed from reference TRBV9 and TRBJ2-7, reads DSGVTQTPKHLITATGQRVTLRCSPRSGDLSVYWYQQSLDQGLQFLIQYYNGEERAKGNILERFSAQQFPDLHSELNLSSLELGDSALYFCASSVAGVNEQYFGPGTRLTVT.

The chain recombines TRBV14 with TRBJ2-7; the match to TRBD2 covers 9 bases. The CDR3 loop spans 17 amino acids. The J segment lost 9 bases and the V segment lost 4 bases, leaving 19 bases of the junction unmatched. From germline, CDR1 is SGHDN and CDR2 FVKESK. The CDR3 DNA is TGTGCCAGCAGCCTAAGAATTTCGGCTAGCGGGATGTTTGGGCAGTACTTC. It specifies CASSLRISASGMFGQYF.

The chain employs TRBV11-2 and TRBJ1-1; possibly TRBD1 for D (6 bases). CDR1 is SGHAT, CDR2 FQNNGV, per germline. This CDR3 has 18 amino acids. V lost 3 bases, J lost 7 bases, and 27 bases lay in between. This chain's CDR3 is CASSFFRYPGGGPVEAFF. CDR3 bases: TGTGCCAGCAGCTTTTTTCGCTACCCCGGGGGGGGGCCGGTTGAAGCTTTCTTT.

The chain combines TRBV29-1 with TRBJ2-3; 10 bases are shared with TRBD2. This CDR3 spans 15 amino acids. CDR1 SQVTM and CDR2 ANQGSEA come from the germline V gene. V shed 1 base, J shed 5 bases, and the junction held 6 bases outside the gene matches. The CDR3, as DNA: TGCAGCGTTGAAGGCCCAGCGGGAGGGAGAGATACGCAGTATTTT. Protein product: CSVEGPAGGRDTQYF.

The chain is built from TRBV5-6 and TRBJ2-1, with 12 nucleotides matching TRBD2. Germline V gene data show CDR1 as SGHDT and CDR2 as YYEEEE. V trimming: 5 bases; J trimming: 7 bases; junction bases outside the gene matches: 7. The CDR3 runs 15 residues. The CDR3 region has the DNA TGTGCCAGCAGGCAGACTAGCGGGAGTTTGAATGAGCAGTTCTTC. Protein: CASRQTSGSLNEQFF.

The genes are TRBV18 and TRBJ1-5; TRBD1 agrees at 10 bases. CDR1 and CDR2 from the germline V gene are KGHSH and LQKENI. After removal of 3 bases from V and 7 bases from J, the junction contained 3 bases not matched to a gene. The CDR3 totals 14 residues. CDR3 sequence (DNA): TGTGCCAGCTCACCCGGGACAGGGGAACAGCCCCAGCATTTT. It translates to CASSPGTGEQPQHF.

The chain uses TRBV2 and TRBJ2-1, with D possibly matching TRBD2 (5 bases). Germline loops: CDR1 SNHLY, CDR2 FYNNEI. The CDR3 covers 14 residues. The V end was cut by 6 bases, the J end by 7 bases, with 16 bases between. CDR3 protein: CASSRLPWWNEQFF. Here the CDR3 DNA reads TGTGCCAGCAGCAGACTACCTTGGTGGAATGAGCAGTTCTTC.

This sequence joins TRBV5-4 and TRBJ2-7, with TRBD1 matching over 7 bases. Germline V CDR1 and CDR2: SGHNT, YYREEE (reference sequence). The CDR3 contains 15 residues. V lost 0 bases to trimming and J lost 3 bases; unmatched junction nucleotides: 6. The CDR3 DNA reads as TGTGCCAGCAGCTTGGTCGGGACAGCTTTCTACGAGCAGTACTTC. This gives the protein CASSLVGTAFYEQYF.

The V call is TRBV18, the J call TRBJ1-1; no clear D. Germline V gene data show CDR1 as KGHSH and CDR2 as LQKENI. The CDR3 consists of 12 residues. V lost 9 bases, J lost 2 bases, and 10 bases lay in between. CDR3 loop: CASLSRNTEAFF. DNA of the CDR3: TGTGCCAGTCTGAGTAGAAACACTGAAGCTTTCTTT.

This clone showed up just a few times. This chain connects TRBV7-2 to TRBJ2-2, with D maybe TRBD2 (7 bases). The CDR3 contains 16 residues. Germline V gives CDR1 SGHTA, CDR2 FQGNSA. The V gene lost 5 bases and the J gene lost 1 base, with 14 bases spanning the gap. The CDR3 sequence is CASSPRGGENTGELFF. The CDR3 DNA reads TGTGCCAGCAGCCCAAGGGGGGGAGAGAACACCGGGGAGCTGTTTTTT.

This chain links TRBV4-1 with TRBJ2-1; TRBD1 matches 8 bases. The germline gives CDR1 MGHRA, CDR2 YSYEKL. The ends lost 1 base at V and 7 bases at J; junction bases unmatched: 9. CDR3 length: 16 residues. The chain's CDR3 is CASSQGDGQGRNEQFF. The CDR3 bases are TGCGCCAGCAGCCAAGGTGACGGACAGGGAAGGAATGAGCAGTTCTTC.

This clone was seen more than once but under ten times. The chain employs TRBV4-1 and TRBJ1-3; D is unclear. Germline V CDR1 and CDR2: MGHRA, YSYEKL. With 4 bases removed from V and 0 bases from J, the gap between germline ends came to 10 bases. This CDR3 spans 15 amino acids. CDR3 bases: TGCGCCAGCAGCCCTTCGGCCAACTCTGGAAACACCATATATTTT. It codes for CASSPSANSGNTIYF.

This chain uses TRBV5-1 with TRBJ2-5; 12 bases map to TRBD2. After removal of 4 bases from V and 5 bases from J, the junction contained 3 bases not matched to a gene. In germline, CDR1 is SGHRS, CDR2 YFSETQ. This CDR3 spans 14 amino acids. The CDR3 DNA reads as TGCGCCAGCAGCACCCTAGCGGGAGGGGAGACCCAGTACTTC. Its protein product is CASSTLAGGETQYF. The variable domain in full, with the rest retrieved from reference TRBV5-1 and TRBJ2-5, is KAGVTQTPRYLIKTRGQQVTLSCSPISGHRSVSWYQQTPGQGLQFLFEYFSETQRNKGNFPGRFSGRQFSNSRSEMNVSTLELGDSALYLCASSTLAGGETQYFGPGTRLLVL.

This clone was counted a few times. The chain has TRBV6-1 and TRBJ2-1; D is possibly TRBD1 (6 bases). This CDR3 is 14 amino acids long. V lost 4 bases and J 15 bases, leaving 22 bases between the germline ends. Looked up from germline, CDR1 is MNHNS and CDR2 is SASEGT. CDR3 protein: CASSAGTPNSLLFF. In DNA, the CDR3 is TGTGCCAGCAGTGCAGGGACACCTAATAGTCTGTTGTTCTTC.

The rearrangement uses TRBV27 and TRBJ2-7, with 12 nucleotides matching TRBD2. Trimming cost V 6 bases and J 5 bases; bases outside gene matches: 8. The CDR3 contains 15 residues. CDR1 is MNHEY and CDR2 is SMNVEV in the germline V gene (reference sequence). CDR3 amino acids: CASRPSTSGSHEQYF. Written as DNA, the CDR3 is TGTGCCAGCAGACCCTCGACTAGCGGGAGCCACGAGCAGTACTTC.

The chain recombines TRBV7-9 with TRBJ2-7; 11 nucleotides line up with TRBD2. The CDR3 extends over 15 amino acids. V gave up 4 bases and J gave up 5 bases; unmatched junction bases: 7. CDR1 SEHNR and CDR2 FQNEAQ come from the germline V gene (reference sequence). As DNA, the CDR3 is TGTGCCAGCAGCTCTAGACTAGCGGGAAATGACGAGCAGTACTTC. It translates to CASSSRLAGNDEQYF.

The V call is TRBV5-4, the J call TRBJ1-1, with a possible D match to TRBD1 (6 bases). The CDR3 contains 14 residues. V lost 3 bases to trimming and J lost 5 bases, with 14 bases between them. The germline CDR1 and CDR2 sequences are SGHNT and YYREEE (reference sequence). The CDR3 bases are TGTGCCAGCAGCTGGAACAGGGATAAGACTGAAGCTTTCTTT. This codes for CASSWNRDKTEAFF.

V gene TRBV5-8 combines with J gene TRBJ1-1; D not certain. The germline V gene has CDR1 SGHTS and CDR2 YDEGEE. The CDR3 consists of 11 residues. V lost 4 bases, J lost 6 bases, and 7 bases lay in between. The CDR3 DNA reads TGTGCCAGCAGCCATCTGGCTGAAGCTTTCTTT. Translated: CASSHLAEAFF.

V and J are TRBV7-9 and TRBJ2-5, with 11 bases lining up with TRBD2. CDR3 length equals 17 residues. Germline CDR1 and CDR2: SEHNR and FQNEAQ (reference sequence). V shed 5 bases and J 5 bases; nucleotides not matched to a gene: 13. CDR3 sequence reads: CASSATGLAGAVETQYF. CDR3 DNA sequence: TGTGCCAGCAGCGCGACCGGACTAGCGGGTGCCGTGGAGACCCAGTACTTC.

The rearrangement links TRBV7-9 to TRBJ2-5; D gene ambiguous. The ends were cut back, 2 bases at V and 0 bases at J, with 10 bases in the middle. The CDR3 runs to 15 residues. Germline values: CDR1 SEHNR, CDR2 FQNEAQ (reference sequence). CDR3 in amino acids: CASSLHSPYQETQYF. Written as DNA, the CDR3 is TGTGCCAGCAGCTTACATAGCCCGTACCAAGAGACCCAGTACTTC.

This chain connects TRBV7-3 to TRBJ2-3, with 7 bases matching TRBD1. The CDR3 totals 15 residues. J was trimmed by 0 bases and V by 5 bases; bases with no gene match: 5. CDR1 SGHTA and CDR2 FQGTGA come from the germline V gene. The CDR3 protein is CASSPGQASTDTQYF. The CDR3 DNA reads TGTGCCAGCAGCCCTGGACAGGCAAGCACAGATACGCAGTATTTT.

The V gene is TRBV7-3, the J gene TRBJ2-2, with 8 bases fitting TRBD2. CDR1 and CDR2 from the germline V gene are SGHTA and FQGTGA. This CDR3 comprises 16 residues. The ends lost 0 bases at V and 3 bases at J; junction bases unmatched: 3. The CDR3 region is CASSLTPSGYTGELFF. The CDR3 region has the DNA TGTGCCAGCAGCTTAACTCCTAGCGGGTACACCGGGGAGCTGTTTTTT.

This clone was observed once. The chain carries TRBV19 and TRBJ2-7, with 12 bases lining up with TRBD2. Germline assignment: CDR1 LNHDA and CDR2 SQIVND (reference sequence). V lost 8 bases and J lost 4; bases outside the gene matches: 6. CDR3 length: 14 residues. Here the CDR3 DNA reads TGTGCCAGTTCAGGACTAGCGGGACAATACGAGCAGTACTTC. Translating gives CASSGLAGQYEQYF.

The gene calls are TRBV11-2 and TRBJ2-7; TRBD1 might be the D (6 bases). V dropped 5 bases and J dropped 2 bases, with 16 bases sitting between them. This CDR3 comprises 15 residues. Germline V gives CDR1 SGHAT, CDR2 FQNNGV. The CDR3 spells CASSPGHALTYEQYF. The CDR3 nucleotides are TGTGCCAGCAGCCCGGGACACGCACTTACCTACGAGCAGTACTTC.

The chain links TRBV7-3 to TRBJ1-1; weak D call: TRBD1 (5 bases). This CDR3 has 13 residues. Trimming pared 1 base from V and 10 bases from J, leaving 13 bases between. The germline CDR1 and CDR2 sequences are SGHTA and FQGTGA. The CDR3 loop reads CASSLNFGGRAFF. The CDR3 nucleotides are TGTGCCAGCAGCTTAAATTTTGGGGGGAGAGCTTTCTTT.

The chain recombines TRBV11-2 with TRBJ1-5, with D possibly being TRBD1 (5 bases). The CDR3 has 18 amino acids. V lost 1 base and J 3 bases, leaving 19 bases between the germline ends. Germline V gene lookup returns CDR1 SGHAT and CDR2 FQNNGV. CDR3: CASSLVRVSGFVNQPQHF. As DNA, the CDR3 is TGTGCCAGCAGCTTAGTTCGGGTTTCAGGGTTTGTCAATCAGCCCCAGCATTTT.

V gene TRBV5-1 combines with J gene TRBJ2-1; 9 positions match TRBD2. The germline gives CDR1 SGHRS, CDR2 YFSETQ. The length of the CDR3 is 15 residues. Trimming removed 1 base from V and 6 bases from J; junction bases left unmatched: 5. CDR3 DNA sequence: TGCGCCAGCAGCTTGATACAAGCGGGAGGCAATGAGCAGTTCTTC. Encoded protein: CASSLIQAGGNEQFF.

The V gene is TRBV5-4, the J gene TRBJ2-7, with 11 positions matching TRBD2. This CDR3 contains 18 residues. Trimming removed 4 bases from V and 6 bases from J; junction bases left unmatched: 18. CDR1 and CDR2 from the germline V gene are SGHNT and YYREEE (reference sequence). CDR3 in amino acids: CASSGPGLADLKGGEQYF. CDR3 DNA: TGTGCCAGCAGCGGACCGGGACTAGCGGATCTAAAGGGTGGCGAGCAGTACTTC. The entire variable domain, with the rest obtained from reference TRBV5-4 and TRBJ2-7, is as follows: ETGVTQSPTHLIKTRGQQVTLRCSSQSGHNTVSWYQQALGQGPQFIFQYYREEENGRGNFPPRFSGLQFPNYSSELNVNALELDDSALYLCASSGPGLADLKGGEQYFGPGTRLTVT.

V gene TRBV19 combines with J gene TRBJ1-1; weak D call: TRBD1 (5 bases). Germline V gene data show CDR1 as LNHDA and CDR2 as SQIVND (reference sequence). V dropped 5 bases and J dropped 4 bases, with 17 bases sitting between them. The CDR3 covers 15 residues. This chain's CDR3 is CASSLGTLGGTEAFF. As DNA, the CDR3 is TGTGCCAGTAGTTTAGGGACTCTTGGGGGCACTGAAGCTTTCTTT.